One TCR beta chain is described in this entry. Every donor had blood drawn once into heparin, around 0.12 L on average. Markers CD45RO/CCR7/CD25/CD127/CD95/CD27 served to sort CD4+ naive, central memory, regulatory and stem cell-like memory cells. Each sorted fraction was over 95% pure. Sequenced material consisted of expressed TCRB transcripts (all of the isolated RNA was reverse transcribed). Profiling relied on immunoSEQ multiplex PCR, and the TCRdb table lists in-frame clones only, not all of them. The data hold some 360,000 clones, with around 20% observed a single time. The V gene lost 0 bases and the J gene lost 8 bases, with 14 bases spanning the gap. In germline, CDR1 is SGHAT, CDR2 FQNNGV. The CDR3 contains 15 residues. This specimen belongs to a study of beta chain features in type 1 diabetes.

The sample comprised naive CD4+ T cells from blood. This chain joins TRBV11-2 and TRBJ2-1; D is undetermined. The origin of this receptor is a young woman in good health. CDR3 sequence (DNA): TGTGCCAGCAGCTTAGATTCCATTCGGGTCGATGAGCAGTTCTTC. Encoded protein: CASSLDSIRVDEQFF.